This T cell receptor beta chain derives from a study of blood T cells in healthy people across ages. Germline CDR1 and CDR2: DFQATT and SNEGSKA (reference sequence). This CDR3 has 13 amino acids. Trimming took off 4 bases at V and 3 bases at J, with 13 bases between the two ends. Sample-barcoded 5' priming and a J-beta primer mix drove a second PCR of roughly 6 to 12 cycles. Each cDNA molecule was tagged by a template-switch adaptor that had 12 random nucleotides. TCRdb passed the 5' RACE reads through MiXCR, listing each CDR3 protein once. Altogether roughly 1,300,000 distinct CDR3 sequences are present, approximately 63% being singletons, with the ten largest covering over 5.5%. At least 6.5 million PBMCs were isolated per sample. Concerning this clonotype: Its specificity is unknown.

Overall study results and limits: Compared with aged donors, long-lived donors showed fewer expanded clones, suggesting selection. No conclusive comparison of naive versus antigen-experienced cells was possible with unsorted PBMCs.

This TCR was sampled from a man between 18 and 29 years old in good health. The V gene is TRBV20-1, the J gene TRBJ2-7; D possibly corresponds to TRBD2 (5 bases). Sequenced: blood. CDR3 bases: TGCAGTGCTACCTGGAGGACTGGCTACGAGCAGTACTTC. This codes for CSATWRTGYEQYF.